This TCR beta chain was retrieved from a study of vaccination and CD4 T cells after COVID-19. Trimming took 6 bases from V and 3 from J, leaving 14 bases between them. The CDR3 is 15 residues long. CDR1 is MDHEN, CDR2 SYDVKM, per germline. Comments on this clonotype: Its antigen is unknown.

The sample's treatment: roughly ten-day PBMC culture with coronavirus spike peptide pools or control peptides (ViraFEST assay). The Oncomine TCR Beta short-read assay was what sequenced the DNA obtained from cultured CD4+ T cells. One entry per CDR3 protein, called by TCRdb with MiXCR from the PCR reads. The repertoire includes roughly 20,000 distinct CDR3 sequences, roughly 42% of them detected once, and roughly 6.3% sits in the top ten. V is TRBV28 and J is TRBJ1-4, with D perhaps TRBD1 (5 bases). Sample: CD4+ T cells from blood, cultured in vitro, taken before SARS-CoV-2 vaccination. This TCR was recovered from a human donor who had recovered from COVID-19. This chain's CDR3 is CASSPPRGANEKLFF. The CDR3 region has the DNA TGTGCCAGCAGCCCACCGCGGGGGGCTAATGAAAAACTGTTTTTT.